A selection of T cell receptor beta chains follows, all from one sample in a study of blood T cell repertoires in COVID-19. TCRdb keeps only in-frame clones here, not all; method: immunoSEQ multiplex PCR. The table shows a few hundred thousand clones, with approximately 89% occurring only once. Sequenced input: PBMCs or T cells enriched from blood (not recorded which). The receptor set was obtained from a woman aged 35 to 49 who had recovered from COVID-19. Both conserved end residues are part of each CDR3. A D gene is named only where the DNA matches it firmly. Not all rows give a size; the values are once, few, many and, for expanded clones, a class.

>-|TRBV21-1|TRBJ1-5|-
TGTGCCAGCGTCAAAGTGTCGGCCCAGCATTTT
CASVKVSAQHF
>-|TRBV5-1|TRBJ2-5|TRBD2
TGCGCCAGCAGCTTGGGGACTAGCGGGGTCCAAGAGACCCAGTACTTC
CASSLGTSGVQETQYF
>-|TRBV5-1|TRBJ2-3|TRBD2
TGCGCCAGCAGCTTAGCGGGAGCACCCACAGATACGCAGTATTTT
CASSLAGAPTDTQYF
>-|TRBV5-4|TRBJ1-2|-
TGTGCCAGCAGCTCGAACTATGGCTACACCTTC
CASSSNYGYTF
>-|TRBV21-1|TRBJ2-3|-
TGTGCCAGCAGCAAAGGGAGGGGCGGGGAAGGCACAGATACGCAGTATTTT
CASSKGRGGEGTDTQYF
>-|TRBV4-1|TRBJ2-7|TRBD2
TGCGCCAGCAGCCAAGATGGTCTAGCGGGAAACGAGCAGTACTTC
CASSQDGLAGNEQYF
>-|TRBV5-1|TRBJ2-2|-
TGCGCCAGCAGCTACCTAGACGCGAACACCGGGGAGCTGTTTTTT
CASSYLDANTGELFF
>-|TRBV6-5|TRBJ1-1|TRBD1
TGTGCCAGCAGCCAACAGGGGGCCACTGAAGCTTTCTTT
CASSQQGATEAFF
>-|TRBV4-3|TRBJ2-3|TRBD2
TGCGCCAGCAGCCAAGTAGGAGCGGGAGGAGCAGATACGCAGTATTTT
CASSQVGAGGADTQYF
>-|TRBV21-1|TRBJ2-7|-
TGTGCCAGCAGCGCCCGGACAGGGACGGTTTACGAGCAGTACTTC
CASSARTGTVYEQYF
>-|TRBV10-3|TRBJ1-4|-
TGTGCCATCAGTGAGTCGGTGCAGACAAATGAAAAACTGTTTTTT
CAISESVQTNEKLFF
>-|TRBV10-3|TRBJ1-6|TRBD1
TGTGCCATCAGCGAGGGGGCTGGCTCACCCCTCCACTTT
CAISEGAGSPLHF
>-|TRBV5-1|TRBJ2-3|TRBD2
TGCGCCAGCAGCTCGACGACTAGCGGGAGGGTGGGCACAGATACGCAGTATTTT
CASSSTTSGRVGTDTQYF
>-|TRBV7-6|TRBJ1-1|-
TGTGCCAGCAGCCTAAGGGGGAACACTGAAGCTTTCTTT
CASSLRGNTEAFF
>-|TRBV10-3|TRBJ1-1|TRBD1
TGTGCCATCAGGGGGGACAGCGGTGAAGCTTTCTTT
CAIRGDSGEAFF
>-|TRBV27|TRBJ2-7|TRBD2
TGTGCCAGCAGTTTATCGTACGGGGGGGCCTACGAGCAGTACTTC
CASSLSYGGAYEQYF
>-|TRBV2|TRBJ2-1|TRBD2
TGTGCCAGCGGACCGACTAGCCGGAATGAGCAGTTCTTC
CASGPTSRNEQFF
>-|TRBV4-3|TRBJ2-5|-
TGCGCCAGCAGCCAAGTTCAGGGGCGAGAGACCCAGTACTTC
CASSQVQGRETQYF
>-|TRBV7-6|TRBJ2-1|TRBD2
TGTGCCAGCAGCCCGGGGTTCGGTAGCGGGCCCAATGAGCAGTTCTTC
CASSPGFGSGPNEQFF
>-|TRBV19|TRBJ2-7|TRBD2
TGTGCCAGTACTGCTAGCGGGAGTGGGAACGAGCAGTACTTC
CASTASGSGNEQYF
>-|TRBV7-8|TRBJ2-3|-
TGTGCCAGCAGCATGTCTAGCGCCGGAGAGCAGTATTTT
CASSMSSAGEQYF
>-|TRBV30|TRBJ2-1|-
TGTGCCTGTGCGACTAGGTGGCGCTACAATGAGCAGTTCTTC
CACATRWRYNEQFF
>-|TRBV27|TRBJ1-1|-
TGTGCCAGCAGTTTATCGTGGCAGGGAGGGACGAACACTGAAGCTTTCTTT
CASSLSWQGGTNTEAFF
>-|TRBV19|TRBJ1-5|-
TGTGCCAGTAGTATCGAAGTACTTAGAGCCGGCAATCAGCCCCAGCATTTT
CASSIEVLRAGNQPQHF
>-|TRBV3-1/TRBV3-2|TRBJ2-3|TRBD2
TGTGCCAGCAGTACCGAGGGACTAGCGGGGATTAGCACAGATACGCAGTATTTT
CASSTEGLAGISTDTQYF
>-|TRBV6-5|TRBJ2-7|-
TGTGCCAGCAGTTACTCCCGCTCCTACGAGCAGTACTTC
CASSYSRSYEQYF
>once|TRBV3-1/TRBV3-2|TRBJ1-3|-
TGTGCCAGCAGCCAAGATTTGGAGATATATTTT
CASSQDLEIYF
>-|TRBV5-6|TRBJ2-5|-
TGTGCCAGCAGCCGAGAGTACCAAGAGACCCAGTACTTC
CASSREYQETQYF
>-|TRBV4-2|TRBJ1-5|-
TGTGCCAGCAGCCAAGGGGATGACAGGAATCAGCCCCAGCATTTT
CASSQGDDRNQPQHF
>-|TRBV7-2|TRBJ1-2|-
TGTGCCAGCAGCTTAGGCGGGGAGAACTATGGCTACACCTTC
CASSLGGENYGYTF
>-|TRBV13|TRBJ2-5|-
TGTGCCAGCAGCGCGGGGTTCGGAGAGACCCAGTACTTC
CASSAGFGETQYF
>once|TRBV7-2|TRBJ1-2|-
TGTGCCAGCAGCCTCAGGGCGGAGTATGGCTACACCTTC
CASSLRAEYGYTF
>-|TRBV29-1|TRBJ2-7|-
TGCAGCGTTGGACGCAGGCCGACCTACGAGCAGTACTTC
CSVGRRPTYEQYF
>once|TRBV19|TRBJ2-3|-
TGTGCCAGTAGTATAGAAGGGGAATCAGATACGCAGTATTTT
CASSIEGESDTQYF
>-|TRBV18|TRBJ2-1|TRBD1
TGTGCCAGCTCACCTCCAGGGGGCCCTTCCTACAATGAGCAGTTCTTC
CASSPPGGPSYNEQFF
>-|TRBV7-2|TRBJ2-1|-
TGTGCCAGCAGCACCTATACCGGGTATCGGTTCTTC
CASSTYTGYRFF
>-|TRBV4-3|TRBJ2-3|-
TGCGCCAGCAGCCCCCTGAGCCAGGGGCCCGATACGCAGTATTTT
CASSPLSQGPDTQYF
>-|TRBV7-9|TRBJ2-7|-
TGTGCCAGCAGCTCCCGGGACTCCTACGAGCAGTACTTC
CASSSRDSYEQYF
>few|TRBV6-5|TRBJ2-7|TRBD2
TGTGCCAGCCTCTTCGGGGGGGTCGGCGAGCAGTACTTC
CASLFGGVGEQYF
>once|TRBV20-1|TRBJ1-1|-
TGCAGTCCCTGGGGGGACACTGAAGCTTTCTTT
CSPWGDTEAFF
>once|TRBV7-2|TRBJ2-7|-
TGTGCCAGCAGCCTCGGGAAAAATGGGCAGTACTTC
CASSLGKNGQYF
>-|TRBV19|TRBJ1-5|TRBD1
TGTGCCAGTTGGGACAGGGGGTCAGGGCAGCCCCAGCATTTT
CASWDRGSGQPQHF